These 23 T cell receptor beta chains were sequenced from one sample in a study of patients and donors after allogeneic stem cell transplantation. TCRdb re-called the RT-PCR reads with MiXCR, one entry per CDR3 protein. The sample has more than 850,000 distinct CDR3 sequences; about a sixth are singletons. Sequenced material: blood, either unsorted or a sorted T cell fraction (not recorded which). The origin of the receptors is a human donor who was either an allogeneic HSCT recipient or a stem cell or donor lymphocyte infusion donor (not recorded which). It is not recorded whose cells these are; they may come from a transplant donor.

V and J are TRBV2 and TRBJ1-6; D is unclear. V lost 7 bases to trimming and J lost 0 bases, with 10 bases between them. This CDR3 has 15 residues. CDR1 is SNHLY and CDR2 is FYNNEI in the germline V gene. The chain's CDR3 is CASIALGSYNSPLHF. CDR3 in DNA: TGTGCCAGCATCGCCCTAGGCTCCTATAATTCACCCCTCCACTTT.

CDR3 nucleotide sequence: TGTGCCTGGAGTGTACTTAGGGGGACCTACGAGCAGTACTTC. Encoded protein: CAWSVLRGTYEQYF. This rearrangement joins TRBV30 to TRBJ2-7; tentatively, D is TRBD1 (6 bases). Germline V gene data show CDR1 as GTSNPN and CDR2 as SVGIG (reference sequence). This CDR3 contains 14 residues. Between the trimmed V and J ends, which lost 0 bases and 2 bases, there was a span of 11 bases.

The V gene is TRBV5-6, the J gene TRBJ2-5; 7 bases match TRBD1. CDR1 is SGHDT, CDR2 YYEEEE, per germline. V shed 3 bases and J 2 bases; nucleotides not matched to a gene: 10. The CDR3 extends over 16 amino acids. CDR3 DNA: TGTGCCAGCAGCTCATTCGGGACAGACGATCAAGAGACCCAGTACTTC. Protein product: CASSSFGTDDQETQYF.

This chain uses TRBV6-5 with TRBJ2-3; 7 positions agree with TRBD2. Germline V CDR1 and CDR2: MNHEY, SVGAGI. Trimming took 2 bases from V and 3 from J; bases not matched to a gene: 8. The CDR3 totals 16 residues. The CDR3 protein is CASSYTGPGGTDTQYF. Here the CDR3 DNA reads TGTGCCAGCAGTTACACGGGGCCGGGGGGAACAGATACGCAGTATTTT.

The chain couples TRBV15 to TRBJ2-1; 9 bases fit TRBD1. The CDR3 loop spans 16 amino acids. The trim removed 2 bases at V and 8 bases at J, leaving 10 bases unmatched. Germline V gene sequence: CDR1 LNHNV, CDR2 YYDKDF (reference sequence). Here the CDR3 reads CATSRRAGTGYDEQFF. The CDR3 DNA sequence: TGTGCCACCAGCAGAAGGGCCGGGACAGGGTATGATGAGCAGTTCTTC.

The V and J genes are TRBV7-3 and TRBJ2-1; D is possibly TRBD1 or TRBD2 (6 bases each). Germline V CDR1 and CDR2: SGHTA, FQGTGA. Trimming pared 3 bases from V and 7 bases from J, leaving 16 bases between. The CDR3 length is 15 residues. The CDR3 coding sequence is TGTGCCAGCAGCTTTCTGAGGGGGGCGGGGAATGAGCAGTTCTTC. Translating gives CASSFLRGAGNEQFF.

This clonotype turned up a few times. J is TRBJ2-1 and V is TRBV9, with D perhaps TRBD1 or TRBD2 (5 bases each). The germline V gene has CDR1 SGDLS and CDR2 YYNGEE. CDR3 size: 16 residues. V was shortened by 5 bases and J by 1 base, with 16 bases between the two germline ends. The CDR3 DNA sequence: TGTGCCAGCAGGTCCCGGGGCCGTTGGTCCTACAATGAGCAGTTCTTC. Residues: CASRSRGRWSYNEQFF.

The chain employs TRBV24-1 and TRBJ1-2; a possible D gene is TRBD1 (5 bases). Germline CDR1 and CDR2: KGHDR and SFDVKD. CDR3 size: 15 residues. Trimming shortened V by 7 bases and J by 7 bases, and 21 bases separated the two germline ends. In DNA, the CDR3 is TGTGCCACCAGCCCTGGGAACAGGATGTTAAGTGGCTACACCTTC. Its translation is CATSPGNRMLSGYTF.

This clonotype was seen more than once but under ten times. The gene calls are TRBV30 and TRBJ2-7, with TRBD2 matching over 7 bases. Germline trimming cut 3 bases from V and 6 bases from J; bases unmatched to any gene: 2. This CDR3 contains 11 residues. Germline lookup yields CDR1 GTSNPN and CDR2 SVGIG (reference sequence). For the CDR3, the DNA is TGTGCCTGGAGGGGGGAGGGCGAGCAGTACTTC. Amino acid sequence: CAWRGEGEQYF.

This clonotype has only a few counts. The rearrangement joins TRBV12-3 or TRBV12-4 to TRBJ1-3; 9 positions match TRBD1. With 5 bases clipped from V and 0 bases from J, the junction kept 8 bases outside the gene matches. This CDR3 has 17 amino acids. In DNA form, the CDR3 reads TGTGCCAGCAGTCTAAGGACAGGGGAGAGCTCTGGAAACACCATATATTTT. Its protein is CASSLRTGESSGNTIYF.

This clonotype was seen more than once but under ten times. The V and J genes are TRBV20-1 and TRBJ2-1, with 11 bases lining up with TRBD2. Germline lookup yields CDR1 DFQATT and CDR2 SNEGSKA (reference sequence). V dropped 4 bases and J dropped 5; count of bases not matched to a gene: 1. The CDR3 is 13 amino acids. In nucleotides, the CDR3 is TGCAGTGCTACGGGACTAGCGGACAATGAGCAGTTCTTC. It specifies CSATGLADNEQFF.

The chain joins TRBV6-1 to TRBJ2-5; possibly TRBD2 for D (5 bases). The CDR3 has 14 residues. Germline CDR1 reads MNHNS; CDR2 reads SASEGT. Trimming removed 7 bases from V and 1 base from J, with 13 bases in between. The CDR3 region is CASTPWSGQETQYF. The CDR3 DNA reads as TGTGCCAGCACCCCGTGGAGCGGCCAAGAGACCCAGTACTTC.

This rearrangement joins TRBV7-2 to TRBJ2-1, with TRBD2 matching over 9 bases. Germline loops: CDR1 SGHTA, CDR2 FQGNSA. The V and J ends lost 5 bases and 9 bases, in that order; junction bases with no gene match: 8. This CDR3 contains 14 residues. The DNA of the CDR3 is TGTGCCAGCAGCGCAACGGGACTAGCCTCTGAGCAGTTCTTC. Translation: CASSATGLASEQFF.

The CDR3 coding sequence is TGCGCCAGCAGCCAAGATGGGGACTTGACGCAGTATTTT. It encodes CASSQDGDLTQYF. This rearrangement joins TRBV4-3 to TRBJ2-3, with D perhaps TRBD2 (6 bases). The CDR3 loop spans 13 amino acids. Germline CDR1 LGHNA, CDR2 YSLEER. Trimming took off 0 bases at V and 9 bases at J, with 10 bases between the two ends.

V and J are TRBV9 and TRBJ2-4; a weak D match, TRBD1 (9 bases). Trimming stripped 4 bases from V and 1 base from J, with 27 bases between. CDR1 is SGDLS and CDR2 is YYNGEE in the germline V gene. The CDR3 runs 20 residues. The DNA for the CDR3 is TGTGCCAGCAGCCCGGGGGGGGGACAGGGAGTACTGTCTGCCAAAAACATTCAGTACTTC. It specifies CASSPGGGQGVLSAKNIQYF.

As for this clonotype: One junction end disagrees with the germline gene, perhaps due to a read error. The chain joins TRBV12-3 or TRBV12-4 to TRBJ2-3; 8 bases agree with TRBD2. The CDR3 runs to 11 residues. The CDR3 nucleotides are TGTGCCAGCAGTTCCGCCGGGACTAGTCATTTT. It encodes CASSSAGTSHF.

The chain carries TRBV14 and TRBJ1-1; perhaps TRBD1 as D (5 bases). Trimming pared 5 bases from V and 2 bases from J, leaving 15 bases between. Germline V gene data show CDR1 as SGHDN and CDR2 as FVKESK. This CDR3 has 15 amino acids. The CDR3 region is CASSAQWGTNTEAFF. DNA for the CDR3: TGTGCCAGCAGCGCGCAGTGGGGCACCAACACTGAAGCTTTCTTT.

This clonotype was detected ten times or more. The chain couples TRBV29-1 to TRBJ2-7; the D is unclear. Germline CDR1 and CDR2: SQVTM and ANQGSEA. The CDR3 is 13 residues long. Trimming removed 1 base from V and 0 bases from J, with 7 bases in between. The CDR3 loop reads CSVEGPISYEQYF. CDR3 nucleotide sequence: TGCAGCGTTGAAGGCCCCATCTCCTACGAGCAGTACTTC.

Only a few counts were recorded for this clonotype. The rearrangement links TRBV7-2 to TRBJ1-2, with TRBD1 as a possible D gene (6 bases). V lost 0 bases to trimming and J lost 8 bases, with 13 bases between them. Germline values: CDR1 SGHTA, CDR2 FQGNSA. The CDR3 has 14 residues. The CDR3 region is CASSLANRVGGYTF. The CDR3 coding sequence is TGTGCCAGCAGCTTAGCGAACAGGGTGGGGGGCTACACCTTC.

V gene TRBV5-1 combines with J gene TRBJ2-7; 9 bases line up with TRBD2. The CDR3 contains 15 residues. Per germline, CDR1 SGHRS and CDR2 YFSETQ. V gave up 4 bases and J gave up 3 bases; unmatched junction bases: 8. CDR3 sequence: CASSPTSGEIYEQYF. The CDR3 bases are TGCGCCAGCAGCCCGACTAGCGGAGAGATCTACGAGCAGTACTTC.

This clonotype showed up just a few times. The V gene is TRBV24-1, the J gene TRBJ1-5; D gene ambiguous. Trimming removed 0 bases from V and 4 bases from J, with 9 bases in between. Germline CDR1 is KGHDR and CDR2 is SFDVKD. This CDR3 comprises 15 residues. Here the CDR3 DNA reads TGTGCCACCAGTGATTTGGGGGAGGGTAATCAGCCCCAGCATTTT. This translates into CATSDLGEGNQPQHF.

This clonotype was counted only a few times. The CDR3 region is CSVLRKGKNYNEQFF. CDR3 bases: TGCAGCGTCTTACGTAAGGGGAAAAACTACAATGAGCAGTTCTTC. The chain joins TRBV29-1 to TRBJ2-1, with a weak D call TRBD1 (5 bases). Germline assignment: CDR1 SQVTM and CDR2 ANQGSEA. CDR3 length equals 15 residues. V lost 6 bases and J 3 bases, leaving 18 bases between the germline ends.

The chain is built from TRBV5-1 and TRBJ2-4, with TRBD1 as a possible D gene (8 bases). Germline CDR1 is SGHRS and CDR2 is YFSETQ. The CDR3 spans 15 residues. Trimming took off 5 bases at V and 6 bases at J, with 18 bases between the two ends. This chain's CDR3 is CASSQGGTGSNIQYF. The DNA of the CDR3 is TGCGCCAGCAGTCAGGGGGGGACAGGATCAAACATTCAGTACTTC.